One and the same sample provided the 17 T cell receptor beta chains below, sequenced in a study of blood T cell repertoires in COVID-19. Generated by immunoSEQ multiplex PCR, the TCRdb table keeps only in-frame clones and is missing some. The table shows about 140,000 clones, with just over 85% occurring only once. Input material: peripheral blood. These receptors came from a woman aged 60 to 75 with acute or convalescent COVID-19.

The rearrangement uses TRBV6-5 and TRBJ2-1, with D perhaps TRBD2 (6 bases). Trimming took off 8 bases at V and 7 bases at J, with 15 bases between the two ends. The CDR3 contains 13 residues. Germline V gives CDR1 MNHEY, CDR2 SVGAGI. The CDR3 nucleotides read TGTGCCAGCGGGGCTAGCGAGGTTAATGAGCAGTTCTTC. Translation gives CASGASEVNEQFF.

Points on this clone: The same CDR3 arises from other DNA sequences in this sample as well. This sequence joins TRBV5-1 and TRBJ2-3; perhaps TRBD1 as D (6 bases). The CDR3 length is 14 residues. From germline, CDR1 is SGHRS and CDR2 YFSETQ. Trimming left V 0 bases short and J 1 base short, with 6 bases between. CDR3 nucleotide sequence: TGCGCCAGCAGCTTGGCAGGGGGCACAGATACGCAGTATTTT. Its translation: CASSLAGGTDTQYF.

This clone appeared a single time. V is TRBV10-1 and J is TRBJ2-2, with a weak D call TRBD1 (6 bases). This CDR3 region has 13 residues. Germline loops: CDR1 WNHNN, CDR2 SYGVQD (reference sequence). Trimming shortened V by 4 bases and J by 7 bases, and 10 bases separated the two germline ends. CDR3 DNA sequence: TGCGCCAGCAGTGGGGGGCTAATCGGGGAGCTGTTTTTT. Translating gives CASSGGLIGELFF.

The chain uses TRBV6-5 and TRBJ2-7, with a possible D match to TRBD2 (7 bases). Germline V gene sequence: CDR1 MNHEY, CDR2 SVGAGI. The CDR3 loop spans 15 amino acids. V was shortened by 7 bases and J by 1 base, with 17 bases between the two germline ends. In DNA, the CDR3 is TGTGCCAGCACCCGGGGAGGGCAGGGGTCCTACGAGCAGTACTTC. Its translation: CASTRGGQGSYEQYF.

The V gene is TRBV20-1, the J gene TRBJ1-1, with D perhaps matching TRBD1 (5 bases). The V gene lost 6 bases and the J gene lost 6 bases, with 11 bases spanning the gap. This CDR3 spans 11 amino acids. The germline gives CDR1 DFQATT, CDR2 SNEGSKA (reference sequence). CDR3 residues: CSAYDSPEAFF. Here the CDR3 DNA reads TGCAGTGCCTACGACAGCCCTGAAGCTTTCTTT.

This chain joins TRBV4-3 and TRBJ1-1; 9 nucleotides align to TRBD1. After removal of 0 bases from V and 7 bases from J, the junction contained 9 bases not matched to a gene. The CDR3 runs 16 residues. In germline, CDR1 is LGHNA, CDR2 YSLEER. The CDR3 bases are TGCGCCAGCAGCCAAGATTTTCCGGGACAGGGTAATGAAGCTTTCTTT. It yields the protein CASSQDFPGQGNEAFF.

The chain uses TRBV27 and TRBJ2-7, with 9 positions matching TRBD1. J gave up 6 bases and V 3 bases, and 9 bases lay outside the gene matches. Looked up from germline, CDR1 is MNHEY and CDR2 is SMNVEV (reference sequence). This CDR3 is 15 amino acids long. The CDR3 region is CASSLMGQGVGEQYF. CDR3 DNA sequence: TGTGCCAGCAGTTTGATGGGACAGGGAGTGGGCGAGCAGTACTTC.

The chain links TRBV7-9 to TRBJ2-3; unclear D gene. The germline V gene encodes CDR1 SEHNR and CDR2 FQNEAQ (reference sequence). This CDR3 has 16 amino acids. Deletions cut 1 base from V and 0 bases from J, with 11 bases between. The CDR3 nucleotides read TGTGCCAGCAGCTTAGGGTCGGTCGCTAGCACAGATACGCAGTATTTT. Its protein is CASSLGSVASTDTQYF.

The chain is built from TRBV18 and TRBJ2-1; 11 bases match TRBD2. Germline V gene sequence: CDR1 KGHSH, CDR2 LQKENI. The CDR3 consists of 16 residues. The J segment lost 8 bases and the V segment lost 6 bases, leaving 12 bases of the junction unmatched. The CDR3 region is CASSLLLAGVRDEQFF. The CDR3 DNA is TGTGCCAGCTCGCTACTACTAGCGGGGGTCCGGGATGAGCAGTTCTTC.

The table lists this clone with a count of one. This chain connects TRBV18 to TRBJ2-1; D perhaps matches TRBD2 (5 bases). The CDR3 runs to 15 residues. The germline CDR1 and CDR2 sequences are KGHSH and LQKENI. The V gene lost 6 bases and the J gene lost 0 bases, with 12 bases spanning the gap. The DNA for the CDR3 is TGTGCCAGCTCTAAAGACGAGGGCTCCTACAATGAGCAGTTCTTC. This sequence encodes CASSKDEGSYNEQFF.

This clone appeared a single time. The chain uses TRBV6-5 and TRBJ1-6; 8 positions match TRBD1. The germline CDR1 and CDR2 sequences are MNHEY and SVGAGI. Trimming at V came to 0 bases and at J to 9 bases, leaving 4 bases not matched to a gene. The CDR3 extends over 15 amino acids. DNA for the CDR3: TGTGCCAGCAGTTACTCCTCAGGGGGCCGTTCACCCCTCCACTTT. As protein: CASSYSSGGRSPLHF.

The chain combines TRBV19 with TRBJ1-1; 7 positions agree with TRBD1. Germline lookup yields CDR1 LNHDA and CDR2 SQIVND (reference sequence). This CDR3 is 14 amino acids long. V gave up 5 bases and J gave up 1 base; unmatched junction bases: 4. The CDR3 DNA sequence: TGTGCCAGTAGTCCCTGGACAGGGAACACTGAAGCTTTCTTT. As protein: CASSPWTGNTEAFF.

The chain uses TRBV28 and TRBJ1-2; no definite D call. The CDR3 contains 12 residues. Trimming removed 6 bases at V and 4 bases at J, with 9 bases between. Germline V lookup: CDR1 MDHEN, CDR2 SYDVKM. This chain's CDR3 is CASSGVGYGYTF. The CDR3 DNA reads as TGTGCCAGCAGCGGGGTCGGCTATGGCTACACCTTC.

This chain joins TRBV24-1 and TRBJ2-5, with D tentatively TRBD2 (6 bases). With 1 base removed from V and 2 bases from J, the gap between germline ends came to 13 bases. CDR1 is KGHDR, CDR2 SFDVKD, per germline. The CDR3 covers 16 residues. In nucleotides, the CDR3 is TGTGCCACCAGTGATTTCCGTGGAGGGTTTCAAGAGACCCAGTACTTC. Amino acids: CATSDFRGGFQETQYF.

CDR3 residues: CASSFYLAGGKDTQYF. CDR3 in DNA: TGTGCCAGCAGCTTCTATCTAGCGGGGGGGAAAGATACGCAGTATTTT. The V call is TRBV11-3, the J call TRBJ2-3, with 12 nucleotides matching TRBD2. Trimming at V came to 3 bases and at J to 5 bases, leaving 6 bases not matched to a gene. Germline V gene lookup returns CDR1 SGHNT and CDR2 YENEEA. The CDR3 is 16 amino acids.

The chain couples TRBV5-3 to TRBJ2-7; 7 bases are a match to TRBD1. TRBV5-3 is reported as an ORF; its role is uncertain. The CDR3 consists of 15 residues. V was clipped by 4 bases and J by 0 bases; unmatched bases: 7. The DNA of the CDR3 is TGTGCCAGAAGCCCCTGGACAGGTAGCTCCTACGAGCAGTACTTC. Amino acids: CARSPWTGSSYEQYF.

The CDR3 reads CAIRTGTSGTDTQYF. The CDR3 region has the DNA TGTGCCATCAGGACCGGGACTAGCGGCACAGATACGCAGTATTTT. The J gene is TRBJ2-3, the V gene TRBV10-3; 10 nucleotides agree with TRBD2. Trimming took 6 bases from V and 1 from J; bases not matched to a gene: 4. The CDR3 spans 15 residues. In germline, CDR1 is ENHRY, CDR2 SYGVKD.